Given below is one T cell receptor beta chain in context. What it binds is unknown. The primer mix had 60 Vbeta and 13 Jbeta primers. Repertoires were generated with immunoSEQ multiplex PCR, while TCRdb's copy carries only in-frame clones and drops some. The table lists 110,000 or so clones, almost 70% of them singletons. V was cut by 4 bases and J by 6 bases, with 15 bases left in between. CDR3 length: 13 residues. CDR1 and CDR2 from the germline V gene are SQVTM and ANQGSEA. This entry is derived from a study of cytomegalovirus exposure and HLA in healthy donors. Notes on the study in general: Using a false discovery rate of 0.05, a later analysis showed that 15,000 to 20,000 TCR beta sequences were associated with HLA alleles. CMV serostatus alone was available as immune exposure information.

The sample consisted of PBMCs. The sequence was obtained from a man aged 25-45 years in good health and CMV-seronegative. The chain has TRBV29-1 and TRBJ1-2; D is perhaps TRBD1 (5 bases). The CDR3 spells CSVGWGSTNGYTF. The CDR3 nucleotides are TGCAGCGTTGGATGGGGCAGCACTAATGGCTACACCTTC.